The next 24 T cell receptor beta chains were all read from a single sample in a study of T cell repertoires in cytomegalovirus infection. TCRdb reprocessed the reads with MiXCR, giving one entry per CDR3 protein. Among about 600,000 distinct CDR3 sequences listed, roughly 24% were seen once. The sequenced sample consisted of CD8+ T cells from PBMCs. Every receptor here comes from a human donor in good health (CMV status not recorded). Some clones in this sample may be carry-over from other donors' samples.

This rearrangement joins TRBV25-1 to TRBJ1-1; TRBD1 matches at 9 bases. The CDR3 totals 17 residues. From germline, CDR1 is MGHDK and CDR2 SYGVNS. V lost 7 bases, J lost 0 bases, and 12 bases stayed unmatched. The CDR3 region is CASTRTGTGSMNTEAFF. CDR3 nucleotides: TGTGCCAGCACCCGTACCGGGACAGGGTCTATGAACACTGAAGCTTTCTTT.

The chain carries TRBV20-1 and TRBJ1-2; no reliable D call. Trimming shortened V by 4 bases and J by 2 bases, and 11 bases separated the two germline ends. This CDR3 spans 13 amino acids. Germline-derived CDR1 and CDR2 are DFQATT and SNEGSKA (reference sequence). The CDR3 region has the DNA TGCAGTGCTACCCCCAGCACCAACTATGGCTACACCTTC. Protein product: CSATPSTNYGYTF.

This clonotype occurred a few times. This chain joins TRBV19 and TRBJ2-2; tentative D call: TRBD1 (5 bases). Germline V gene data show CDR1 as LNHDA and CDR2 as SQIVND (reference sequence). V was shortened by 7 bases and J by 10 bases, with 13 bases between the two germline ends. This CDR3 spans 12 amino acids. The CDR3 sequence: CASTLLGEELFF. As DNA, the CDR3 is TGTGCCAGTACCCTATTAGGGGAGGAGCTGTTTTTT.

This clonotype was observed at least ten times. The V call is TRBV6-2 or TRBV6-3, the J call TRBJ1-6, with D uncertain. CDR3 length: 15 amino acids. With 7 bases removed from V and 8 bases from J, the gap between germline ends came to 18 bases. Germline V gives CDR1 MNHEY, CDR2 SVGEGT. The CDR3 is CASTTRRKQDSPLHF. The DNA for the CDR3 is TGTGCCAGCACAACCCGACGAAAGCAGGATTCACCCCTCCACTTT.

The chain has TRBV19 and TRBJ2-2; the D gene is possibly TRBD2 (6 bases). Trimming left V 10 bases short and J 2 bases short, with 29 bases between. Germline-derived CDR1 and CDR2 are LNHDA and SQIVND (reference sequence). This CDR3 has 19 amino acids. In DNA, the CDR3 is TGTGCCACCTCCCCTACCGCGACCCTCTTAGCGGTAAACACCGGGGAGCTGTTTTTT. Its translation: CATSPTATLLAVNTGELFF.

This clonotype appeared a few times. The chain carries TRBV28 and TRBJ2-1; D may be TRBD1 (6 bases). CDR1 and CDR2 from the germline V gene are MDHEN and SYDVKM. V was pared by 5 bases and J by 2 bases, with 19 bases between. This CDR3 has 17 residues. In DNA, the CDR3 is TGTGCCAGCAGTCCTTTGCCCGGGGCAGGGGCCTACAATGAGCAGTTCTTC. This encodes CASSPLPGAGAYNEQFF.

This clonotype was recorded a few times. This chain connects TRBV5-6 to TRBJ1-5; D unresolved. This CDR3 comprises 15 residues. The ends were cut back, 0 bases at V and 3 bases at J, with 10 bases in the middle. The V gene's germline CDR1 is SGHDT and CDR2 YYEEEE. CDR3 loop: CASSLGAGPNQPQHF. The DNA of the CDR3 is TGTGCCAGCAGCTTGGGAGCAGGTCCCAATCAGCCCCAGCATTTT.

The V call is TRBV4-1, the J call TRBJ1-1, with D uncertain. Between the trimmed V and J ends, which lost 4 bases and 6 bases, there was a span of 15 bases. This CDR3 is built from 14 residues. Germline values: CDR1 MGHRA, CDR2 YSYEKL. In DNA, the CDR3 is TGCGCCAGCAGCCGAAACGACATTGCGGCTGAAGCTTTCTTT. Amino acid sequence: CASSRNDIAAEAFF.

The sample holds many counts of this clonotype. V and J are TRBV7-6 and TRBJ2-3; 8 positions match TRBD1. Trimming cost V 3 bases and J 6 bases; bases outside gene matches: 8. Germline CDR1 and CDR2: SGHVS and FNYEAQ. The CDR3 runs 15 residues. CDR3 protein: CASSLQGAPGDTQYF. CDR3 DNA: TGTGCCAGCAGCTTGCAGGGGGCCCCGGGGGATACGCAGTATTTT.

The rearrangement uses TRBV7-2 and TRBJ1-2; D gene ambiguous. Germline values: CDR1 SGHTA, CDR2 FQGNSA. Trimming stripped 1 base from V and 5 bases from J, with 11 bases between. CDR3 length: 14 residues. Written as DNA, the CDR3 is TGTGCCAGCAGCTTAGGCTCAATCCGGTATGGCTACACCTTC. Amino acids: CASSLGSIRYGYTF. Variable domain in full (rest from reference TRBV7-2 and TRBJ1-2): GAGVSQSPSNKVTEKGKDVELRCDPISGHTALYWYRQSLGQGLEFLIYFQGNSAPDKSGLPSDRFSAERTGGSVSTLTIQRTQQEDSAVYLCASSLGSIRYGYTFGSGTRLTVV.

This clonotype was picked up many times. The V call is TRBV7-6, the J call TRBJ1-1; D gene uncertain. The V end was cut by 4 bases, the J end by 0 bases, with 12 bases between. There are 15 residues in the CDR3. Germline V gives CDR1 SGHVS, CDR2 FNYEAQ. The CDR3 nucleotides are TGTGCCAGCAGCTCCAGGACGGATCTGAACACTGAAGCTTTCTTT. This encodes CASSSRTDLNTEAFF.

This clonotype was seen many times. This chain connects TRBV7-6 to TRBJ1-1, with 10 bases identical to TRBD1. CDR3 length: 15 amino acids. Looked up from germline, CDR1 is SGHVS and CDR2 is FNYEAQ. V lost 2 bases to trimming and J lost 4 bases; unmatched junction nucleotides: 4. The CDR3 region is CASSLRTGGGTEAFF. DNA for the CDR3: TGTGCCAGCAGCTTAAGGACAGGGGGGGGCACTGAAGCTTTCTTT.

The gene calls are TRBV7-9 and TRBJ2-7; TRBD1 matches 8 bases. J lost 3 bases, V lost 8 bases, and 15 bases had no gene match. Germline assignment: CDR1 SEHNR and CDR2 FQNEAQ (reference sequence). The length of the CDR3 is 16 residues. The CDR3 region has the DNA TGTGCCAGCGGCTGGACCTCCGGGACAGGACACTACGAGCAGTACTTC. It encodes CASGWTSGTGHYEQYF.

This clonotype was seen a handful of times. V is TRBV25-1 and J is TRBJ1-1; D is uncertain. V shed 3 bases and J shed 4 bases, with 12 bases lying between them. Per the germline V gene, CDR1 is MGHDK and CDR2 is SYGVNS. The CDR3 is 14 residues long. The CDR3 loop reads CASSENSVLTEAFF. The CDR3 nucleotides are TGTGCCAGCAGTGAGAACAGTGTGCTCACTGAAGCTTTCTTT.

This clonotype has just a few counts. The chain employs TRBV6-5 and TRBJ2-2, with 8 bases aligning to TRBD1. The CDR3 runs to 15 residues. Trimming removed 6 bases from V and 0 bases from J; junction bases left unmatched: 3. CDR1 MNHEY and CDR2 SVGAGI come from the germline V gene. The CDR3: CASSQDRANTGELFF. The CDR3 bases are TGTGCCAGCAGCCAGGACAGGGCGAACACCGGGGAGCTGTTTTTT.

This clonotype was observed a handful of times. The gene calls are TRBV5-5 and TRBJ2-1, with D unresolved. V was cut by 4 bases and J by 8 bases, with 10 bases left in between. The CDR3 length is 12 residues. Germline loops: CDR1 SGHKS, CDR2 YYEKEE (reference sequence). CDR3: CASSRWGDEQFF. The CDR3 coding sequence is TGTGCCAGCAGCCGGTGGGGTGATGAGCAGTTCTTC.

Comments on this clonotype: This may be a read error, as it is one base from a much larger clone. The V gene is TRBV28, the J gene TRBJ1-3; no reliable D call. V dropped 7 bases and J dropped 3 bases, with 16 bases sitting between them. Germline lookup yields CDR1 MDHEN and CDR2 SYDVKM. The CDR3 totals 15 residues. The CDR3 DNA sequence: TGTGCCAGCAATTCCCAGGAAGGTTTTGGAAACACCATATATTTT. Protein product: CASNSQEGFGNTIYF.

This clonotype was observed many times. The chain joins TRBV6-1 to TRBJ1-3; D may be TRBD1 (6 bases). The CDR3 runs 13 residues. CDR1 is MNHNS and CDR2 is SASEGT in the germline V gene. The V end was cut by 10 bases, the J end by 0 bases, with 10 bases between. The CDR3 sequence: CATVGHSGNTIYF. The CDR3 coding sequence is TGTGCCACCGTGGGACACTCTGGAAACACCATATATTTT.

The chain recombines TRBV25-1 with TRBJ2-5; TRBD1 or TRBD2 may be the D gene (5 bases each). Trimming cost V 10 bases and J 1 base, with 22 bases left between them. The germline V gene encodes CDR1 MGHDK and CDR2 SYGVNS. The CDR3 is made up of 16 amino acids. CDR3 amino acids: CATGDPDKGRQETQYF. The CDR3 DNA is TGTGCCACCGGGGACCCAGACAAGGGACGCCAAGAGACCCAGTACTTC.

CDR3 bases: TGTGCCAGCAGCTTGCCCAGCGGGGGGAGGGATACGCAGTATTTT. Its protein is CASSLPSGGRDTQYF. The chain has TRBV5-5 and TRBJ2-3; 9 nucleotides line up with TRBD2. Looked up from germline, CDR1 is SGHKS and CDR2 is YYEKEE (reference sequence). J gave up 6 bases and V 1 base, and 6 bases lay outside the gene matches. This CDR3 is built from 15 residues.

V and J are TRBV15 and TRBJ2-2, with D perhaps assigned TRBD1 or TRBD2 (5 bases each). V was trimmed by 8 bases and J by 1 base, leaving 8 bases between them. This CDR3 has 13 amino acids. The germline V gene encodes CDR1 LNHNV and CDR2 YYDKDF (reference sequence). The CDR3 DNA reads as TGTGCCACCGAGGGGTTGAACACCGGGGAGCTGTTTTTT. It translates to CATEGLNTGELFF. Full variable domain (outside the CDR3, taken from reference TRBV15 and TRBJ2-2): DAMVIQNPRYQVTQFGKPVTLSCSQTLNHNVMYWYQQKSSQAPKLLFHYYDKDFNNEADTPDNFQSRRPNTSFCFLDIRSPGLGDTAMYLCATEGLNTGELFFGEGSRLTVL.

This clonotype was picked up a small number of times. The chain couples TRBV19 to TRBJ1-6, with D uncertain. The CDR3 loop spans 14 amino acids. The ends were cut back, 3 bases at V and 5 bases at J, with 8 bases in the middle. The germline V gene has CDR1 LNHDA and CDR2 SQIVND (reference sequence). In DNA form, the CDR3 reads TGTGCCAGTAGTATCGGTCAAGATAATTCACCCCTCCACTTT. Encoded protein: CASSIGQDNSPLHF.

The table lists this clonotype with a few counts. The gene calls are TRBV5-4 and TRBJ2-2; possibly TRBD1 for D (5 bases). The CDR3 has 16 amino acids. Germline V gene sequence: CDR1 SGHNT, CDR2 YYREEE (reference sequence). Trimming pared 0 bases from V and 2 bases from J, leaving 11 bases between. The CDR3 sequence is CASSLDPTVNTGELFF. The CDR3 nucleotides read TGTGCCAGCAGCTTGGACCCGACAGTTAACACCGGGGAGCTGTTTTTT. Full variable domain (outside the CDR3, taken from reference TRBV5-4 and TRBJ2-2): ETGVTQSPTHLIKTRGQQVTLRCSSQSGHNTVSWYQQALGQGPQFIFQYYREEENGRGNFPPRFSGLQFPNYSSELNVNALELDDSALYLCASSLDPTVNTGELFFGEGSRLTVL.

The genes are TRBV28 and TRBJ1-2; TRBD1 matches at 8 bases. This CDR3 region has 17 residues. Germline V gene lookup returns CDR1 MDHEN and CDR2 SYDVKM. J gave up 0 bases and V 4 bases, and 10 bases lay outside the gene matches. The chain's CDR3 is CASSSPSPGQANYGYTF. CDR3 coding DNA: TGTGCCAGCAGTTCCCCATCTCCGGGACAGGCTAACTATGGCTACACCTTC.